This TCR beta chain appears in the sequencing data of a study of shared clonotypes between healthy human individuals. Overall study context: Every donor yielded three CD4 naive, three CD4 memory, two CD8 naive and one CD8 memory plate. General observations from the study: Naive subsets typically showed greater estimated richness than memory subsets.

In the authors' workflow: Filtering differed since immunoSEQ provided only junctions, with no quality scores. Profiled with immunoSEQ multiplex PCR; TCRdb holds only in-frame clones, not every one. Clone size and V and J calls were adopted from that table, with D and trimming inferred from the DNA. The table lists millions of clones, over 85% of them singletons, with under 0.15% in the top ten. About this clone: What it binds is unknown.

V gave up 1 base and J gave up 4 bases, with 7 bases separating them. Germline-derived CDR1 and CDR2 are MNHEY and SVGAGI. The CDR3 spans 13 residues. The chain couples TRBV6-5 to TRBJ2-5, with unresolved D. This receptor was taken from a man between 18 and 29 years old in good health. The sequenced material came from naive CD4+ T cells sorted from blood. Subset indicated: CD45RA+ positively selected. CDR3 residues: CASSYLPGETQYF. The CDR3 DNA sequence: TGTGCCAGCAGTTACTTGCCGGGAGAGACCCAGTACTTC.